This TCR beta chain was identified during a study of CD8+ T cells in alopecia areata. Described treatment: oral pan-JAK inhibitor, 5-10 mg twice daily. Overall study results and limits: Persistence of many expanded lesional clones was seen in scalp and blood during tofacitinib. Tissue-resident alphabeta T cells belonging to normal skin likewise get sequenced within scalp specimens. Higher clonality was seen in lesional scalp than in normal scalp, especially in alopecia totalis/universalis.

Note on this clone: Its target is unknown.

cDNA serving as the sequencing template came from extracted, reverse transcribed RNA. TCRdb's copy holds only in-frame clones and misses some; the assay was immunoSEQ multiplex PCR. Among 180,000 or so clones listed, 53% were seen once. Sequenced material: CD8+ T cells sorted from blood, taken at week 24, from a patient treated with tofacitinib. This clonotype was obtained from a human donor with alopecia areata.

This CDR3 reads CSVEGGTGTSYEQYF. CDR3 DNA sequence: TGCAGCGTTGAAGGTGGGACAGGGACCTCCTACGAGCAGTACTTC. The gene calls are TRBV29-1 and TRBJ2-7, with 9 bases aligning to TRBD1. Germline V gene sequence: CDR1 SQVTM, CDR2 ANQGSEA. The trim removed 1 base at V and 0 bases at J, leaving 4 bases unmatched. The CDR3 contains 15 residues.